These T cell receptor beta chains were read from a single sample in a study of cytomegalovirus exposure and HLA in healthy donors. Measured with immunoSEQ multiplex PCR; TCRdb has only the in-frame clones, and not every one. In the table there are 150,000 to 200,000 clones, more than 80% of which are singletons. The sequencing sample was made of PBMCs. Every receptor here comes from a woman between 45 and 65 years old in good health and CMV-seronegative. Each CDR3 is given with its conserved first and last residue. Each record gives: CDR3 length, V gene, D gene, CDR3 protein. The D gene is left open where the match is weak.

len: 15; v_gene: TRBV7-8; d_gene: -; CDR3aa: CASSLFEHSNQPQHF
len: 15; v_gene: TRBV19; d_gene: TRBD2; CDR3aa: CASSITSGITGELFF
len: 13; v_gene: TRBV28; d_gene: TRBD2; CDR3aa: CASRGTRSDTQYF
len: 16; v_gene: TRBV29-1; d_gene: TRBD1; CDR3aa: CSVEGTGGIEDGGYTF
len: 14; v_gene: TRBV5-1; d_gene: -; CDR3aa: CASSLTGSRETQYF
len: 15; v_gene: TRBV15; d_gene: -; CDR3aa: CATSKDSSGANVLTF
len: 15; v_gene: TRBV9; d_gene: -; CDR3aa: CASSLSGGGNTEAFF
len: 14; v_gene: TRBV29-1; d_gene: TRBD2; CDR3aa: CSVRPAGGPSEQYF
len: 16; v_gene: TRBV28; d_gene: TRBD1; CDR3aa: CASSPGQGRSNQPQHF
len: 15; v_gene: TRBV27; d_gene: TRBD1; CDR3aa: CASSWTGGGNQPQHF
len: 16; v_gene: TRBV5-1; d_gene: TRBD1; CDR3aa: CASSLEEQGIADTQYF
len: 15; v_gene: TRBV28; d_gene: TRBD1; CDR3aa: CASSQTGGAYNEQFF
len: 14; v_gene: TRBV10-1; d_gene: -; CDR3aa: CASSESGAGQPQHF
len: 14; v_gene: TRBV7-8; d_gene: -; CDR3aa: CASSLEGKGGEAFF
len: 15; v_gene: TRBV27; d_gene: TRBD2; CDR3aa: CASSIKAGGPNEQFF
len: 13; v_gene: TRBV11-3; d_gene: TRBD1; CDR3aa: CASSLQGRTEAFF
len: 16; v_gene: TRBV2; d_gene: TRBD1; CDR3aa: CASNRGTLTIIYGYTF
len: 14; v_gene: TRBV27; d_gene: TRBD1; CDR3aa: CASSARDRPTEAFF
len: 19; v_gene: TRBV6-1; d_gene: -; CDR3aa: CASSERRGRSGSSTDTQYF
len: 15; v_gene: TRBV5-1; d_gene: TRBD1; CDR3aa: CASSPFRQGDTEAFF
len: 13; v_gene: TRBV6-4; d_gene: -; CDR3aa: CASSGGFGETQYF
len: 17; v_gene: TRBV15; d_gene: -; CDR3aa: CATSRGKGSGQGETQYF
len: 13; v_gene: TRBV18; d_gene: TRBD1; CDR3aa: CASSPYGQAEQYF
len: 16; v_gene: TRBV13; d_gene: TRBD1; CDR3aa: CASSSRTGVGSYEQFF
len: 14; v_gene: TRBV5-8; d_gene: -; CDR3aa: CASSPMGVNQPQHF
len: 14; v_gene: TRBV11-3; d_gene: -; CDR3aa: CASSARTVNTEAFF
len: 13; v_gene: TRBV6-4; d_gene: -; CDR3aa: CASRAQGNTEAFF
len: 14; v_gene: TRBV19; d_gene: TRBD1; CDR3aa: CASRPTGVDYEQYF
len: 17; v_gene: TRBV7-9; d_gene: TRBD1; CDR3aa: CASIPRDRVGSAGELFF
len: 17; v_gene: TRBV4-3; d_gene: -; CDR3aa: CASSQDWASSYNSPLHF
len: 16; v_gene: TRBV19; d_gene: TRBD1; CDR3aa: CASSNPGQGLDSPLHF
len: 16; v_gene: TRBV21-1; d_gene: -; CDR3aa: CASSGQGREGRDTQYF
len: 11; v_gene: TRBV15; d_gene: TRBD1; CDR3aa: CATIGQGEAFF
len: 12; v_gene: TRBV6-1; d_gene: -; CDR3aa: CASEGGLTEAFF
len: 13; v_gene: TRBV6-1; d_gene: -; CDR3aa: CASSDKGWGTQYF
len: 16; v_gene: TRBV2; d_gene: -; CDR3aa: CASSGAGALIGETQYF
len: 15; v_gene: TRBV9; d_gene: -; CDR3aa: CASSAGGQGVYEQYF
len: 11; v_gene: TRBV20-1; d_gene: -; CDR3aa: CSARVTGRYTF
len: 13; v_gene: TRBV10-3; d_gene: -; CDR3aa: CAISEVPGEKLFF
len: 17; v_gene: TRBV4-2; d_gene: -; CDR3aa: CASSHAQGSSSYNEQFF
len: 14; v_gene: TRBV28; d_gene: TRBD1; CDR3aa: CASSLTQGRGGYTF